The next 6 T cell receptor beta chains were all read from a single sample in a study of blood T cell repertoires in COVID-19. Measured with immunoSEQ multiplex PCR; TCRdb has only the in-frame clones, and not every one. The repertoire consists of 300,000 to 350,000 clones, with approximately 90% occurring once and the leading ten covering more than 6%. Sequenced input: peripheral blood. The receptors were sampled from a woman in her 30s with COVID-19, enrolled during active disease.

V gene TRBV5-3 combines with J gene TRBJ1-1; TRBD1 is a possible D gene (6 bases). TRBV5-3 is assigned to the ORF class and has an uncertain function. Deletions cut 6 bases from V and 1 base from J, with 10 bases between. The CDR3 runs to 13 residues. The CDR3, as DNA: TGTGCCAGAAATCGGGGACAGAACACTGAAGCTTTCTTT. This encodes CARNRGQNTEAFF.

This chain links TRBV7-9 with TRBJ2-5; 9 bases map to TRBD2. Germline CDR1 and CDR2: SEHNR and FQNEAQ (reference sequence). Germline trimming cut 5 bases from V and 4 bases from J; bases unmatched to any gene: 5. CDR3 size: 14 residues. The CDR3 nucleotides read TGTGCCAGCAGCCACGTAGCGGGAGTAGAGACCCAGTACTTC. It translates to CASSHVAGVETQYF.

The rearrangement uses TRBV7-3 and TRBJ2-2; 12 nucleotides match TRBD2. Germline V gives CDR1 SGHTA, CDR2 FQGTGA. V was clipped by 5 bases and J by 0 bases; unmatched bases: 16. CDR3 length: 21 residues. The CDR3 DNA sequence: TGTGCCAGCAGCGCCAGTAGGCCGCGACTAGCGGGAGAGGCGAACACCGGGGAGCTGTTTTTT. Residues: CASSASRPRLAGEANTGELFF.

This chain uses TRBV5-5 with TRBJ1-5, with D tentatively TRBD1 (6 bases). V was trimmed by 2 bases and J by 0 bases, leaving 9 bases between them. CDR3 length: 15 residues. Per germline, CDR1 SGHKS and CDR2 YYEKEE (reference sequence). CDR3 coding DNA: TGTGCCAGCAGCTTCAGGGGCGATAGCAATCAGCCCCAGCATTTT. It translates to CASSFRGDSNQPQHF. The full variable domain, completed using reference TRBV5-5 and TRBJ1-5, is DAGVTQSPTHLIKTRGQQVTLRCSPISGHKSVSWYQQVLGQGPQFIFQYYEKEERGRGNFPDRFSARQFPNYSSELNVNALLLGDSALYLCASSFRGDSNQPQHFGDGTRLSIL.

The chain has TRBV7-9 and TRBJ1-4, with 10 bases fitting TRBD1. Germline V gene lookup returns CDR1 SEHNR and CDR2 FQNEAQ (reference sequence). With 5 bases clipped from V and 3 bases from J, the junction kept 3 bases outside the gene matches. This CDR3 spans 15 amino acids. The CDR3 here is CASSPGTGANEKLFF. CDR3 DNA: TGTGCCAGCAGCCCGGGGACAGGGGCTAATGAAAAACTGTTTTTT. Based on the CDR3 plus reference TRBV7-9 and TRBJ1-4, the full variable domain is DTGVSQNPRHKITKRGQNVTFRCDPISEHNRLYWYRQTLGQGPEFLTYFQNEAQLEKSRLLSDRFSAERPKGSFSTLEIQRTEQGDSAMYLCASSPGTGANEKLFFGSGTQLSVL.

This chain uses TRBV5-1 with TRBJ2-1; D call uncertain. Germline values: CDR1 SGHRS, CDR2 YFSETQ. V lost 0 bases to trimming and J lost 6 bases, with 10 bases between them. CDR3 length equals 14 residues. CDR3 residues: CASSLASRVNEQFF. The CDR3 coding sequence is TGCGCCAGCAGCTTGGCCTCTCGTGTCAATGAGCAGTTCTTC.